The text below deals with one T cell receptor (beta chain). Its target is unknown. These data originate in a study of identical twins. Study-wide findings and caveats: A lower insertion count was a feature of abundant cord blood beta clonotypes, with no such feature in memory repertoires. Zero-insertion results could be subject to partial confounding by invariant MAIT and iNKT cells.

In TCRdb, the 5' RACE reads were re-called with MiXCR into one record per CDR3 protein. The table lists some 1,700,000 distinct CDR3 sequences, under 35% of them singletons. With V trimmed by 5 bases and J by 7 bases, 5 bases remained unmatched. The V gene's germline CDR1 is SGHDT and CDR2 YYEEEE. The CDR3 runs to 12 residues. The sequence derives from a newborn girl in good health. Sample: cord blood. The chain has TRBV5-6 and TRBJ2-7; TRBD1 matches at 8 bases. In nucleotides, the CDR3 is TGTGCCAGCAGTTGGACAGGGTGGGAGCAGTACTTC. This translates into CASSWTGWEQYF.